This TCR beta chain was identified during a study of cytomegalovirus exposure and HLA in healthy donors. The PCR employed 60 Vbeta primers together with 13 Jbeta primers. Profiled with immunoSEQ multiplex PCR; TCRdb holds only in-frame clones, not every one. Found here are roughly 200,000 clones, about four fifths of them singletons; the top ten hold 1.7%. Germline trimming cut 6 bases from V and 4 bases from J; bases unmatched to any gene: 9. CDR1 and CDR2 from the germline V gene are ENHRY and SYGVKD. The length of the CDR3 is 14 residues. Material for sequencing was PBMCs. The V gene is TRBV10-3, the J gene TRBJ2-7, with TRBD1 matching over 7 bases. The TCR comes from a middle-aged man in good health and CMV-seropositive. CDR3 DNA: TGTGCCATCAGCAATCCGGGACAGAGATACGAGCAGTACTTC. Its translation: CAISNPGQRYEQYF.